This T cell receptor (beta chain) is drawn from a study of shared clonotypes between healthy human individuals. Worth noting for this clone: What it binds is unknown.

Study-level points and caveats: Clonotypes which were not shared had lower generation probabilities than clonotypes that all four donors shared.

Produced via immunoSEQ multiplex PCR; TCRdb's table is partial and in-frame only. The sample contains some 980,000 clones, around 80% of which appear only once. Germline-derived CDR1 and CDR2 are SEHNR and FQNEAQ (reference sequence). J lost 5 bases, V lost 5 bases, and 8 bases had no gene match. The CDR3 runs 15 residues. The sample taken for sequencing was memory CD4+ T cells sorted from blood. The subset: CD45RA-negative fraction. This receptor was identified in a young man in good health. V is TRBV7-9 and J is TRBJ2-5; 10 nucleotides agree with TRBD1. The CDR3 loop reads CASSRGDRGPETQYF. The DNA of the CDR3 is TGTGCCAGCAGCCGAGGGGACAGGGGTCCGGAGACCCAGTACTTC. The full variable domain, rest sourced from reference TRBV7-9 and TRBJ2-5, is DTGVSQNPRHKITKRGQNVTFRCDPISEHNRLYWYRQTLGQGPEFLTYFQNEAQLEKSRLLSDRFSAERPKGSFSTLEIQRTEQGDSAMYLCASSRGDRGPETQYFGPGTRLLVL.